The rows below give T cell receptor beta chains drawn from one sample of a study of shared clonotypes between healthy human individuals. Some clones are missing from TCRdb's copy, which holds only in-frame ones; the method was immunoSEQ multiplex PCR. The profile covers a few million clones, with more than 80% appearing a single time and 0.13% to 0.15% taken by the ten largest. Material for sequencing was naive CD4+ T cells sorted from blood. The receptors come from a man aged 18 to 30 in good health. CDR3s leave out the opening cysteine and the closing phenylalanine or tryptophan.

v_gene,j_gene,CDR3aa
TRBV7-9,TRBJ1-1,ASSLMGRDEAF
TRBV7-9,TRBJ1-5,ASSLGQGTSNQPQH
TRBV5-1,TRBJ1-2,ASSPGQQTST
TRBV18,TRBJ1-5,ASSPLGVEGQPQH
TRBV30,TRBJ1-2,AWSVSVTNYGYT
TRBV19,TRBJ2-1,ASSSGGFSYNEQF
TRBV2,TRBJ2-3,ASSEALGNTQY
TRBV5-1,TRBJ2-5,ASSLMQGRGETQY
TRBV30,TRBJ2-1,AWTTGGGNEQF
TRBV7-9,TRBJ2-6,ASSLEPSGANVLT
TRBV7-9,TRBJ2-7,ASSPQAEYEQY
TRBV5-6,TRBJ1-2,ASSKRTGNYGYT
TRBV5-1,TRBJ1-1,ASSSGGGGTEAF
TRBV6-6,TRBJ1-3,ASRTGSGNTIY
TRBV2,TRBJ2-3,ASSVTDTQY
TRBV2,TRBJ2-1,ASSPRETYNEQF
TRBV6-1,TRBJ1-6,ASSALQGVPYNSPLH
TRBV9,TRBJ2-1,ASSSRQGIDNEQF
TRBV5-6,TRBJ2-7,ASRAGTSGTRYEQY
TRBV6-1,TRBJ1-2,ATSRWEQGIYGYT
TRBV6-1,TRBJ2-7,ASSERDPTYEQY
TRBV6-1,TRBJ1-1,ASNRDGQAF
TRBV30,TRBJ1-5,AWARGDQPQH
TRBV7-2,TRBJ2-5,ASSWGLAGSGETQY
TRBV19,TRBJ1-1,ASSIRPGPNTEAF